Shown below are 30 T cell receptor beta chains from a single sample sequenced in a study of cytomegalovirus exposure and HLA in healthy donors (dated by TCRdb to about 2017). Library method: the immunoSEQ multiplex PCR assay. For the multiplex PCR, a mixture combining 60 forward primers for TCR Vbeta segments and 13 reverse primers for TCR Jbeta segments was used. TCRdb provides this immuneACCESS table in a form limited to in-frame rearrangements. Some clones are lacking; in checked studies, under half of them reflect an unresolved V gene, and why the rest are absent is not known. The sample table contains some 210,000 clones; only one count was recorded for approximately 80% of them. The ten largest clones capture about 9.4% of the sample. The sample consisted of PBMCs. These receptors all come from a woman between 45 and 60 years old in good health and CMV-seropositive.

The CDR3 loop is CASSQSTDTQYF. The CDR3 region has the DNA TGTGCCAGCAGCCAGAGCACAGATACGCAGTATTTT. The chain joins TRBV6-6 to TRBJ2-3, with D unresolved. CDR1 and CDR2 (germline): MNHNY, SVGAGI (reference sequence). Trimming took off 6 bases at V and 0 bases at J, with 4 bases between the two ends. This CDR3 spans 12 amino acids.

V is TRBV5-4 and J is TRBJ1-1, with D perhaps TRBD1 (6 bases). This CDR3 spans 13 amino acids. V was cut by 4 bases and J by 7 bases, with 14 bases left in between. CDR1 is SGHNT, CDR2 YYREEE, per germline (reference sequence). The CDR3 region has the DNA TGTGCCAGCAGCGACAGGAGTAGAGTTGAAGCTTTCTTT. Translating gives CASSDRSRVEAFF.

The chain joins TRBV6-5 to TRBJ1-4; D may be TRBD1 (6 bases). V was cut by 2 bases and J by 4 bases, with 14 bases left in between. Per the germline V gene, CDR1 is MNHEY and CDR2 is SVGAGI. The length of the CDR3 is 16 residues. The CDR3 loop is CASSYPGQSRNEKLFF. CDR3 DNA sequence: TGTGCCAGCAGTTACCCCGGACAGAGCCGTAATGAAAAACTGTTTTTT.

This clone showed up just a few times. The rearrangement joins TRBV5-1 to TRBJ1-1; D possibly corresponds to TRBD1 (6 bases). Germline CDR1 SGHRS, CDR2 YFSETQ. The CDR3 has 15 residues. V lost 0 bases to trimming and J lost 0 bases, with 9 bases between them. CDR3 sequence: CASSLVPGVNTEAFF. CDR3 nucleotides: TGCGCCAGCAGCTTGGTCCCAGGGGTGAACACTGAAGCTTTCTTT.

The chain couples TRBV1 to TRBJ2-2; TRBD1 is taken as the D call from the table, unchecked against the DNA. TRBV1 is a pseudogene segment. The CDR3 is made up of 16 amino acids. CDR3 residues: CTSSQDSGQKTGELFF. The CDR3 DNA reads as TGCACCAGCAGCCAAGATTCGGGACAGAAGACCGGGGAGCTGTTTTTT.

This sequence joins TRBV6-4 and TRBJ1-4; 8 bases align to TRBD1. From germline, CDR1 is MRHNA and CDR2 SNTAGT. J gave up 8 bases and V 5 bases, and 10 bases lay outside the gene matches. This CDR3 is 15 amino acids long. The CDR3 region has the DNA TGTGCCAGCAGTAGGTCGACAGGGGATGGCGAAAAACTGTTTTTT. Translated: CASSRSTGDGEKLFF.

The chain employs TRBV19 and TRBJ1-5; a possible D gene is TRBD1 (5 bases). This CDR3 spans 15 amino acids. V was cut by 3 bases and J by 4 bases, with 13 bases left in between. The germline V gene encodes CDR1 LNHDA and CDR2 SQIVND (reference sequence). CDR3 loop: CASSIGGGGNQPQHF. In DNA, the CDR3 is TGTGCCAGTAGTATTGGCGGGGGGGGTAATCAGCCCCAGCATTTT.

The chain uses TRBV30 and TRBJ1-2; a possible D gene is TRBD1 (6 bases). Germline V gene lookup returns CDR1 GTSNPN and CDR2 SVGIG (reference sequence). Trimming took 8 bases from V and 2 from J, leaving 12 bases between them. CDR3 length: 12 amino acids. DNA for the CDR3: TGTGCCGGGGGGGCCGGGAACTATGGCTACACCTTC. The encoded protein is CAGGAGNYGYTF. The full variable domain, its missing parts supplied by reference TRBV30 and TRBJ1-2, is SQTIHQWPATLVQPVGSPLSLECTVEGTSNPNLYWYRQAAGRGLQLLFYSVGIGQISSEVPQNLSASRPQDRQFILSSKKLLLSDSGFYLCAGGAGNYGYTFGSGTRLTVV.

V and J are TRBV28 and TRBJ1-5, with 7 bases fitting TRBD1. CDR1 and CDR2 (germline): MDHEN, SYDVKM. This CDR3 has 14 amino acids. The V segment lost 4 bases and the J segment 5 bases; nucleotides outside the gene matches: 5. The CDR3 region has the DNA TGTGCCAGCAGTTCCGGACAGGAATATCAGCCCCAGCATTTT. Protein sequence: CASSSGQEYQPQHF.

The CDR3 region is CASSSQGGAENTGELFF. The CDR3 nucleotides are TGTGCCAGCAGCTCCCAAGGAGGGGCGGAGAACACCGGGGAGCTGTTTTTT. The gene calls are TRBV7-3 and TRBJ2-2, with D possibly matching TRBD2 (6 bases). The CDR3 length is 17 residues. V lost 4 bases, J lost 1 base, and 16 bases lay in between. In germline, CDR1 is SGHTA, CDR2 FQGTGA.

J is TRBJ1-6 and V is TRBV18, with TRBD1 identical over 7 bases. The germline CDR1 and CDR2 sequences are KGHSH and LQKENI. The ends lost 2 bases at V and 9 bases at J; junction bases unmatched: 10. The CDR3 has 16 amino acids. CDR3 DNA: TGTGCCAGCTCACCAAAGGGGGCAGGTGGAGGTTCACCCCTCCACTTT. This sequence encodes CASSPKGAGGGSPLHF.

V and J are TRBV30 and TRBJ1-3; D remains unclear. With 8 bases removed from V and 4 bases from J, the gap between germline ends came to 15 bases. The CDR3 is 13 amino acids. The germline CDR1 and CDR2 sequences are GTSNPN and SVGIG (reference sequence). The CDR3 DNA is TGTGCCCGAGGGCCCCTCGGGGGAAACACCATATATTTT. Translating it yields CARGPLGGNTIYF.

The chain has TRBV11-1 and TRBJ2-7, with 10 bases aligning to TRBD1. The CDR3 covers 16 residues. Germline loops: CDR1 SGHAT, CDR2 FQDESV (reference sequence). Trimming cost V 5 bases and J 4 bases; bases outside gene matches: 11. CDR3 coding DNA: TGTGCCAGCAGCCACAGATCGGGACAGGGGTTGTACGAGCAGTACTTC. The encoded protein is CASSHRSGQGLYEQYF.

CDR3 amino acids: CASSSGSTDTQYF. The DNA for the CDR3 is TGCGCCAGCAGCTCAGGTTCCACAGATACGCAGTATTTT. The rearrangement links TRBV5-1 to TRBJ2-3; D is undetermined. The CDR3 runs to 13 residues. The germline V gene encodes CDR1 SGHRS and CDR2 YFSETQ. Trimming removed 3 bases at V and 2 bases at J, with 7 bases between.

The gene calls are TRBV19 and TRBJ2-7; TRBD1 agrees at 10 bases. The V gene's germline CDR1 is LNHDA and CDR2 SQIVND (reference sequence). The CDR3 length is 14 residues. The J segment lost 3 bases and the V segment lost 10 bases, leaving 9 bases of the junction unmatched. CDR3 region: CATASGTGVYEQYF. DNA of the CDR3: TGTGCCACCGCGAGCGGGACAGGGGTCTACGAGCAGTACTTC.

The rearrangement joins TRBV7-2 to TRBJ2-7, with 12 bases identical to TRBD2. Trimming removed 5 bases from V and 2 bases from J; junction bases left unmatched: 4. This CDR3 has 15 residues. Looked up from germline, CDR1 is SGHTA and CDR2 is FQGNSA. The CDR3 nucleotides are TGTGCCAGCAGCCCTGGACTAGCGGGGACCTACGAGCAGTACTTC. Translating gives CASSPGLAGTYEQYF.

The J gene is TRBJ1-4, the V gene TRBV11-2, with D maybe TRBD1 (5 bases). The CDR3 has 15 amino acids. V was shortened by 5 bases and J by 3 bases, with 13 bases between the two germline ends. Germline V gives CDR1 SGHAT, CDR2 FQNNGV. This CDR3 reads CASSANRRANEKLFF. DNA of the CDR3: TGTGCCAGCAGCGCTAACAGGAGAGCTAATGAAAAACTGTTTTTT.

The chain recombines TRBV5-6 with TRBJ1-2; D may be TRBD1 (5 bases). Germline V gives CDR1 SGHDT, CDR2 YYEEEE. Trimming shortened V by 1 base and J by 3 bases, and 13 bases separated the two germline ends. This CDR3 has 15 amino acids. Written as DNA, the CDR3 is TGTGCCAGCAGCTTGTTTTCTCTACAGGACTATGGCTACACCTTC. As protein: CASSLFSLQDYGYTF.

The V gene is TRBV5-6, the J gene TRBJ1-1; D possibly corresponds to TRBD1 (5 bases). The germline V gene encodes CDR1 SGHDT and CDR2 YYEEEE. The CDR3 consists of 13 residues. V shed 8 bases and J shed 3 bases, with 14 bases lying between them. CDR3 sequence: CASGDSRDTEAFF. CDR3 sequence (DNA): TGTGCCAGTGGAGACAGCAGGGACACTGAAGCTTTCTTT.

The chain couples TRBV7-9 to TRBJ1-1; TRBD1 is a possible D gene (5 bases). The CDR3 length is 14 residues. From germline, CDR1 is SEHNR and CDR2 FQNEAQ (reference sequence). Between the trimmed V and J ends, which lost 4 bases and 9 bases, there was a span of 18 bases. DNA of the CDR3: TGTGCCAGCAGCTCCAATGGGGCCTCCGAGAAAGCTTTCTTT. Protein product: CASSSNGASEKAFF.

This clone came up a few times. This sequence joins TRBV4-1 and TRBJ1-6, with TRBD1 identical over 12 bases. This CDR3 region has 15 residues. Germline values: CDR1 MGHRA, CDR2 YSYEKL. The junction had 9 bases not matched to a gene; V was cut back by 3 bases and J by 15 bases. The CDR3 nucleotides are TGCGCCAGCAGCCACCCGGGACAGGGGGCTTTTCTCCTCCACTTT. Protein product: CASSHPGQGAFLLHF.

This clone was detected only a few times. In the same sample, other DNA sequences code for this CDR3. The V and J genes are TRBV7-9 and TRBJ1-1; 8 bases fit TRBD1. V was clipped by 5 bases and J by 4 bases; unmatched bases: 3. The CDR3 has 13 residues. Germline V gene sequence: CDR1 SEHNR, CDR2 FQNEAQ (reference sequence). The CDR3 DNA reads as TGTGCCAGCAGCCTACAGGGGGGCACTGAAGCTTTCTTT. Translating it yields CASSLQGGTEAFF.

This chain links TRBV19 with TRBJ2-7, with 8 bases aligning to TRBD1. The CDR3 consists of 14 residues. V shed 4 bases and J 2 bases; nucleotides not matched to a gene: 4. From germline, CDR1 is LNHDA and CDR2 SQIVND (reference sequence). The CDR3 spells CASSTTGDAYEQYF. DNA for the CDR3: TGTGCCAGTAGTACGACAGGGGACGCCTACGAGCAGTACTTC.

The genes are TRBV4-2 and TRBJ2-7; a possible D gene is TRBD1 (6 bases). The CDR3 runs to 15 residues. V gave up 3 bases and J gave up 5 bases, with 17 bases separating them. From germline, CDR1 is LGHNA and CDR2 YNFKEQ. CDR3 sequence: CASSHAGTNEDEQYF. The CDR3 bases are TGTGCCAGCAGCCACGCCGGGACAAATGAGGACGAGCAGTACTTC.

This clone was detected once. The chain has TRBV28 and TRBJ2-2; possibly TRBD2 for D (6 bases). The CDR3 loop spans 15 amino acids. V shed 8 bases and J shed 4 bases, with 17 bases lying between them. From germline, CDR1 is MDHEN and CDR2 SYDVKM. The CDR3 DNA reads as TGTGCCAGCGGGGGGAGTGGCGGACGCACCGGGGAGCTGTTTTTT. Protein product: CASGGSGGRTGELFF.

This sequence joins TRBV6-5 and TRBJ2-1, with D perhaps matching TRBD1 (8 bases). The CDR3 has 15 amino acids. Germline assignment: CDR1 MNHEY and CDR2 SVGAGI. Trimming took 4 bases from V and 6 from J, leaving 16 bases between them. The CDR3 loop reads CASSLTGGEGNEQFF. Written as DNA, the CDR3 is TGTGCCAGCAGTTTAACAGGGGGGGAAGGCAATGAGCAGTTCTTC.

The rearrangement uses TRBV4-2 and TRBJ1-2; weak D call: TRBD1 (5 bases). The CDR3 totals 14 residues. Germline CDR1 is LGHNA and CDR2 is YNFKEQ. V gave up 0 bases and J gave up 7 bases, with 12 bases separating them. The CDR3 region has the DNA TGTGCCAGCAGCCAAGATGCAGGGAGGGGTGGCTACACCTTC. Translating it yields CASSQDAGRGGYTF.

The chain employs TRBV9 and TRBJ1-1; the D is unclear. V lost 2 bases to trimming and J lost 1 base, with 6 bases between them. This CDR3 comprises 13 residues. Germline assignment: CDR1 SGDLS and CDR2 YYNGEE. CDR3: CASSVTENTEAFF. CDR3 DNA sequence: TGTGCCAGCAGCGTCACAGAGAACACTGAAGCTTTCTTT.

The chain links TRBV9 to TRBJ2-5, with 8 bases fitting TRBD1. J was trimmed by 4 bases and V by 4 bases; bases with no gene match: 12. CDR3 length: 16 residues. CDR1 and CDR2 (germline): SGDLS, YYNGEE. This chain's CDR3 is CASSPGQASPTETQYF. CDR3 nucleotides: TGTGCCAGCAGCCCGGGACAGGCCTCCCCAACAGAGACCCAGTACTTC.

The sample holds one count of this clone. The rearrangement links TRBV2 to TRBJ1-1; 8 nucleotides agree with TRBD1. Germline V lookup: CDR1 SNHLY, CDR2 FYNNEI. The trim removed 4 bases at V and 5 bases at J, leaving 6 bases unmatched. The CDR3 consists of 14 residues. CDR3 sequence reads: CASSVDRGYTEAFF. For the CDR3, the DNA is TGTGCCAGCAGTGTCGACAGGGGTTATACTGAAGCTTTCTTT.